This is a list of T cell receptor beta chains from one sample in a study of blood T cell repertoires in COVID-19. Here immunoSEQ multiplex PCR was the method, and the copy in TCRdb shows in-frame clones only, minus some. The repertoire holds 150,000 to 190,000 clones, with around 84% as singletons. Sample: peripheral blood. These receptors came from a woman aged 55-75 years with COVID-19, enrolled during active disease. Both conserved end residues are part of each CDR3. The D gene is left open where the match is weak. Clone size is shown for a subset of rows, as once, few, many or a class of expanded clone.

j_call,v_call,cdr3_length,d_call,clone_size,cdr3_nt,cdr3_aa
TRBJ2-5,TRBV5-8,13,NA,few,TGTGCCAGCAGCTCTCACATCCAAGAGACCCAGTACTTC,CASSSHIQETQYF
TRBJ2-4,TRBV2,16,NA,NA,TGTGCCAGCAGTGAAAGGGGCCGGGACACAAAAAACATTCAGTACTTC,CASSERGRDTKNIQYF
TRBJ2-6,TRBV9,17,TRBD2,once,TGTGCCAGCAGCGTTAGCGGGAGCCACTCTGGGGCCAACGTCCTGACTTTC,CASSVSGSHSGANVLTF
TRBJ1-3,TRBV3-1/TRBV3-2,15,NA,few,TGTGCCAGCAGCCAGGGCACTAGCTCTGGAAACACCATATATTTT,CASSQGTSSGNTIYF
TRBJ1-5,TRBV5-1,16,NA,NA,TGCGCCAGCAGCTCCGGGACATTAGGAGGCAATCAGCCCCAGCATTTT,CASSSGTLGGNQPQHF
TRBJ1-1,TRBV19,17,TRBD1,NA,TGTGCCAGTAGTTTCACTCGTCAGGGGGCCAATCTAACAGGCGCTTTCTTT,CASSFTRQGANLTGAFF
TRBJ1-5,TRBV9,15,TRBD1,NA,TGTGCCAGCAGCGTAGAGGGGACAGCCGATCAGCCCCAGCATTTT,CASSVEGTADQPQHF
TRBJ2-1,TRBV9,12,NA,NA,TGTGCCAGCAGCGGAGCCTTCCCGAGGCAGTTCTTC,CASSGAFPRQFF
TRBJ1-1,TRBV18,14,TRBD1,NA,TGTGCCAGCTCACTCCGGACAGGGAGATCTGAAGCTTTCTTT,CASSLRTGRSEAFF
TRBJ1-1,TRBV27,14,NA,NA,TGTGCCAGCAACCCTTGGCGGGCAGGTACTGAAGCTTTCTTT,CASNPWRAGTEAFF
TRBJ1-4,TRBV19,15,NA,NA,TGTGCCAGTAGTACCTGGACAGTAGGTAATGAAAAACTGTTTTTT,CASSTWTVGNEKLFF
TRBJ2-1,TRBV19,12,TRBD1,NA,TGTGCCAGTACACAGGGGTACAATGAGCAGTTCTTC,CASTQGYNEQFF
TRBJ1-6,TRBV19,16,TRBD1,NA,TGTGCCAGTAGCATCGGACAGGGGGGCTACAATTCACCCCTCCACTTT,CASSIGQGGYNSPLHF
TRBJ2-1,TRBV29-1,16,TRBD2,NA,TGCAGCGTCGCAGGGACTAGCGGGAGTTTCGACAATGAGCAGTTCTTC,CSVAGTSGSFDNEQFF
TRBJ2-2,TRBV7-3,18,TRBD2,NA,TGTGCCAGCAGCTCTGCGGGAGCGGGAGTGGTGGGCTCCGGGGAGCTGTTTTTT,CASSSAGAGVVGSGELFF
TRBJ2-3,TRBV7-2,15,NA,NA,TGTGCCAGCAGCTTAAGCAGGGGTCGCACAGATACGCAGTATTTT,CASSLSRGRTDTQYF
TRBJ1-4,TRBV24-1,19,TRBD1,NA,TGTGCCACCAGTGATCTGGACAGGGCCTTGGTGGCAACTAATGAAAAACTGTTTTTT,CATSDLDRALVATNEKLFF
TRBJ1-6,TRBV6-6,14,NA,few,TGTGCCAGCAGTTTGTACCGGGACAAAGTTCCCCTCCACTTT,CASSLYRDKVPLHF
TRBJ1-5,TRBV10-2,14,TRBD1,NA,TGCGCCAGCAGCGAAGGACAGGGACGGCAGCCCCAGCATTTT,CASSEGQGRQPQHF
TRBJ2-1,TRBV3-1/TRBV3-2,18,TRBD2,NA,TGTGCCAGCAGCCAAGCAATATCCGGGCTAGCGGGCTTCAATGAGCAGTTCTTC,CASSQAISGLAGFNEQFF
TRBJ1-3,TRBV6-2/TRBV6-3,16,NA,NA,TGTGCCAGCAGTCTCCCCAGGTCCCGCTCTGGAAACACCATATATTTT,CASSLPRSRSGNTIYF
TRBJ1-5,TRBV7-8,14,NA,NA,TGTGCCAGCAGCTTGGTATTAGCCGATCAGCCCCAGCATTTT,CASSLVLADQPQHF
TRBJ1-2,TRBV12-5,14,NA,once,TGTGCTAGTGGTTCCAACGGACGGGCGGGTGGCTACACCTTC,CASGSNGRAGGYTF
TRBJ1-1,TRBV24-1,15,TRBD1,once,TGTGCCACCAGTGACGGACAGGGCCTGAACACTGAAGCTTTCTTT,CATSDGQGLNTEAFF
TRBJ1-2,TRBV6-1,15,NA,NA,TGTGCCAGCAGTGATGTACAGACCATAAACTATGGCTACACCTTC,CASSDVQTINYGYTF
TRBJ1-1,TRBV10-1,16,TRBD1,many,TGCGCCAGCAGTTACCTCCGGGACAGGGGTCCCACTGAAGCTTTCTTT,CASSYLRDRGPTEAFF
TRBJ1-2,TRBV18,15,TRBD1,NA,TGTGCCAGCTCACCTGGGCCAGGGGGAAACTATGGCTACACCTTC,CASSPGPGGNYGYTF
TRBJ2-5,TRBV4-2,17,TRBD2,NA,TGTGCCAGCAGTCTTTTCAGGACTAGCGGGGAGCAAGAGACCCAGTACTTC,CASSLFRTSGEQETQYF
TRBJ2-1,TRBV9,13,NA,few,TGTGCCAGCAGCGTTGAACCAGACAATGAGCAGTTCTTC,CASSVEPDNEQFF
TRBJ1-5,TRBV7-9,13,NA,few,TGTGCCAGCAGCTTAGATGCGGGCCAGCCCCAGCATTTT,CASSLDAGQPQHF
TRBJ1-2,TRBV20-1,11,NA,NA,TGCAGTGCTAGAGAGGGCAGCCACTACACCTTC,CSAREGSHYTF